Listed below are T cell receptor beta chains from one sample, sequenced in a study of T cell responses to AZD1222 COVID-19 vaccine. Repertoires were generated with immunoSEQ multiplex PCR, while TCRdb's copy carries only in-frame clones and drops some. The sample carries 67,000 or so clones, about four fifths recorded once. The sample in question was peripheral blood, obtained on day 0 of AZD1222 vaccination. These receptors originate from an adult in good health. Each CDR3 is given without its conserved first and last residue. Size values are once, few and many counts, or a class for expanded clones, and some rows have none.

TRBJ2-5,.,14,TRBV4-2,ASSQDPVGGGETQY
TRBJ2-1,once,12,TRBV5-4,ASSYASGVREQF
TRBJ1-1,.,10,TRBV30,AWRNTNTEAF
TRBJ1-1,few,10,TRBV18,ASSPRGPEAF
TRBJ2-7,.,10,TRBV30,AWSPAGIEQY
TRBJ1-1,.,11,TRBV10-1,ASSPQIEGEAF
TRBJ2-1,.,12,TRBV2,ASSEVAEYNEQF
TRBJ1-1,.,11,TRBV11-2,ASSLDRTSEAF
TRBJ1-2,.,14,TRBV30,AWSVLEAYLDYGYT
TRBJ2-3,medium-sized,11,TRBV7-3,ASSLNGADTQY
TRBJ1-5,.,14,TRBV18,ASSPPTGTGGQPQH
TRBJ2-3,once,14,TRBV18,ASSAGTGSSTDTQY
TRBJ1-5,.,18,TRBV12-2,ASRFRYGDRPTDGNQPQH
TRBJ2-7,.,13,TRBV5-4,ASSLGGQGIYEQY
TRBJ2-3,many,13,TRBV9,ASSVAVLDTDTQY
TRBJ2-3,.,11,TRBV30,AWTWTSTDTQY
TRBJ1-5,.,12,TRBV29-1,SVAGTGFDQPQH
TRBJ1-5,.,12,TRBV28,ASISGSYNQPQH
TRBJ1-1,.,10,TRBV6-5,ASNDPTGGAF
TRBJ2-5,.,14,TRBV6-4,PRRAETGGGQETQY
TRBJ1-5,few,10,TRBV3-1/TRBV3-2,ASSQGGRSQH
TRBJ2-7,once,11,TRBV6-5,ASSYSGYYEQY
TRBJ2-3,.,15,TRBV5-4,ASKGTGGSPTTDTQY
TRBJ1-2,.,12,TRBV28,ASSTPDRVHGYT
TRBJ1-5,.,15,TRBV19,ASSRVPTGASNQPQH
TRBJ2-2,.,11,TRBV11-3,ASSTENTGELF
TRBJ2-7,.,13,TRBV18,ASSRNPPTGGEQY
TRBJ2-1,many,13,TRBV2,ASTLGAILPNEQF
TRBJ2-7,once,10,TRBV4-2,ASSGGPWEQY
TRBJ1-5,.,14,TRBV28,ASSSSGRVDNQPQH
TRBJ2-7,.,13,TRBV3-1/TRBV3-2,ASSQFHGGASEQY
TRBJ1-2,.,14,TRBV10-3,AISESRGPGGDGYT
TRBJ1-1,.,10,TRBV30,AWRSTGTEAF
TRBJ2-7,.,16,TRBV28,ASSWGRRDGNLDYEQY
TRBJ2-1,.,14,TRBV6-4,ARGGLGVNLNNEQF
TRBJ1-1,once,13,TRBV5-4,ASSLVGGLNTEAF
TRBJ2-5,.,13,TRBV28,ASSPPTGGMETQY
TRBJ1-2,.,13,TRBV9,ASSPRGDRGYGYT
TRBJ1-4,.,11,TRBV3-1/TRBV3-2,ASSQATGKKLF